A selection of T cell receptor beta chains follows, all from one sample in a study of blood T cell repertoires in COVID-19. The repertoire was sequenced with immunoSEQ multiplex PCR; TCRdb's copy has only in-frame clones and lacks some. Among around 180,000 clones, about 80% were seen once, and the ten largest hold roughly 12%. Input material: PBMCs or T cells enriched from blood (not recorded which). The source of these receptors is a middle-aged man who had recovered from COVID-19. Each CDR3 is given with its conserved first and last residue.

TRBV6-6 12 CASSPSANEQYF
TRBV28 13 CALQGAKSGELFF
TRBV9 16 CASSVYEGAANEKLFF
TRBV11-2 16 CASSLDLAGVSDTQYF
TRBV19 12 CASSTLVAEAFF
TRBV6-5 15 CASRYTGTIDYGYTF
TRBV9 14 CASSSGTGGAEAFF
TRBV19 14 CASSIKAGNPEAFF
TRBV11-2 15 CASSSSDRVNTEAFF
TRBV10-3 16 CAISESRGPRRTEAFF
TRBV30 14 CAWSSGTGSYEQYF
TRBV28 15 CASSSPPRSNYGYTF
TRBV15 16 CATSGMTGLAGDEQFF
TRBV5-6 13 CASSSTGVTEAFF
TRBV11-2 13 CASSITGNTEAFF
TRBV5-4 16 CASSLGAGGTNEKLFF
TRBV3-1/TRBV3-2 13 CASSPGTSGTQYF
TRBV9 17 CASSVAGEFLGSTEAFF
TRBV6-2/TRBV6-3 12 CASNPGGYGYTF
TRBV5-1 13 CASSLAGQGRAFF
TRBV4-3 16 CASSQDSASGDNEQFF
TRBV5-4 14 CASSSIEVAGELFF
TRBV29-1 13 CSALLEATYEQYF
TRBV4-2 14 CASSQAGPHQPQHF
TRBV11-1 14 CASSLTGDTYGYTF
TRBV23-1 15 CASPSGGPTNEKLFF
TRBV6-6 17 CASSRGMGPLHYYGYTF
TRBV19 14 CASSMSGHNYEQYF
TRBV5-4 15 CASSPSEGRQETQYF
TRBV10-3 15 CAISEAGGAYNEQFF
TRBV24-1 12 CATSDDRAAQYF
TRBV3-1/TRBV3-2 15 CASSRLDRGPGELFF
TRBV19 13 CASSEGVLYGYTF
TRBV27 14 CASSTTGGGSPLHF
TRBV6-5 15 CASRTGTSGPNEQFF
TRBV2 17 CASSWTSGGRGTDTQYF
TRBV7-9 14 CASSFQGQGYEQYF
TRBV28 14 CASRGGGHLDTQYF
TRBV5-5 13 CASSLSGYQPQHF
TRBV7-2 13 CASSASHRDKQYF